Below are 27 T cell receptor beta chains sequenced from a single sample in a study of shared clonotypes between healthy human individuals. Repertoires were generated with immunoSEQ multiplex PCR, while TCRdb's copy carries only in-frame clones and drops some. The sample lists about 320,000 clones; more than 75% were seen once. Sequenced material: memory CD8+ T cells sorted from blood. As to subset: CD45RO+ cells pooled with CCR7-negative TemRA cells. These receptors were taken from a man between 18 and 29 years old in good health.

The chain employs TRBV7-9 and TRBJ2-7; tentatively, D is TRBD2 (5 bases). CDR1 is SEHNR, CDR2 FQNEAQ, per germline (reference sequence). Trimming cost V 2 bases and J 4 bases, with 12 bases left between them. The CDR3 consists of 14 residues. This CDR3 is CASSLTSREYEQYF. CDR3 sequence (DNA): TGTGCCAGCAGCTTAACTAGTAGAGAATACGAGCAGTACTTC.

This clone was seen only a few times. J is TRBJ2-2 and V is TRBV4-3; no clear D gene. This CDR3 spans 14 amino acids. The germline V gene has CDR1 LGHNA and CDR2 YSLEER. V was cut by 4 bases and J by 6 bases, with 12 bases left in between. CDR3 DNA sequence: TGCGCCAGCAGCCTTTCAAGAGGCGCCGGGGAGCTGTTTTTT. It yields the protein CASSLSRGAGELFF.

J is TRBJ2-7 and V is TRBV5-1; D not certain. Germline assignment: CDR1 SGHRS and CDR2 YFSETQ. CDR3 length: 12 amino acids. Trimming took off 4 bases at V and 2 bases at J, with 7 bases between the two ends. CDR3 sequence: CASSPTTYEQYF. The CDR3 DNA reads TGCGCCAGCAGCCCGACCACCTACGAGCAGTACTTC.

The V call is TRBV11-3, the J call TRBJ2-3; D is possibly TRBD1 (6 bases). Germline assignment: CDR1 SGHNT and CDR2 YENEEA. This CDR3 is built from 13 residues. Trimming removed 1 base at V and 4 bases at J, with 6 bases between. CDR3 sequence reads: CASSLGTADTQYF. The CDR3 DNA sequence: TGTGCCAGCAGCTTAGGGACAGCAGATACGCAGTATTTT.

The chain employs TRBV4-3 and TRBJ2-5, with 9 nucleotides matching TRBD1. This CDR3 region has 15 residues. The germline gives CDR1 LGHNA, CDR2 YSLEER. The V and J ends lost 2 bases and 4 bases, in that order; junction bases with no gene match: 5. The chain's CDR3 is CASSQLLGQGETQYF. The CDR3 nucleotides read TGCGCCAGCAGCCAACTGCTGGGACAGGGAGAGACCCAGTACTTC.

This clone was counted only a few times. The rearrangement joins TRBV2 to TRBJ2-2; D is unclear. The V end lost 0 bases, the J end lost 4 bases, and 3 bases lay between the germline ends. This CDR3 is 13 amino acids long. CDR1 SNHLY and CDR2 FYNNEI come from the germline V gene. CDR3 sequence reads: CASSEAVTGELFF. CDR3 nucleotide sequence: TGTGCCAGCAGTGAAGCGGTCACCGGGGAGCTGTTTTTT.

This clone was counted a few times. The chain recombines TRBV27 with TRBJ2-7; possibly TRBD1 for D (7 bases). The length of the CDR3 is 16 residues. Germline V gene sequence: CDR1 MNHEY, CDR2 SMNVEV (reference sequence). V was clipped by 2 bases and J by 4 bases, with 18 bases between them. CDR3 sequence reads: CASSLTPQGTGYEQYF. Here the CDR3 DNA reads TGTGCCAGCAGTTTAACCCCACAGGGGACTGGGTACGAGCAGTACTTC.

The V and J genes are TRBV27 and TRBJ2-1, with 7 bases identical to TRBD2. The CDR3 covers 13 residues. From germline, CDR1 is MNHEY and CDR2 SMNVEV (reference sequence). V shed 7 bases, J shed 8 bases, and the junction held 8 bases outside the gene matches. This CDR3 is CASKPLGRDEQFF. The CDR3 coding sequence is TGTGCCAGCAAACCCTTAGGGAGGGATGAGCAGTTCTTC.

This chain connects TRBV10-1 to TRBJ1-1; 7 bases agree with TRBD1. Trimming cost V 6 bases and J 8 bases; bases outside gene matches: 12. The CDR3 spans 14 residues. Germline CDR1 reads WNHNN; CDR2 reads SYGVQD (reference sequence). CDR3 bases: TGCGCCAGCAGCGGTATGAGACAGGGCGCCGAAGCTTTCTTT. Protein product: CASSGMRQGAEAFF.

This chain uses TRBV28 with TRBJ2-1, with D maybe TRBD2 (5 bases). Looked up from germline, CDR1 is MDHEN and CDR2 is SYDVKM. This CDR3 is built from 15 residues. V was cut by 6 bases and J by 2 bases, with 14 bases left in between. The CDR3 DNA follows: TGTGCCAGCAGCCCCATGAGGGTTCCCTACAATGAGCAGTTCTTC. Translation gives CASSPMRVPYNEQFF.

The V call is TRBV7-4, the J call TRBJ2-2; 8 positions agree with TRBD1. Germline V gene data show CDR1 as SGHVT and CDR2 as SQSDAQ. The length of the CDR3 is 16 residues. The V and J ends lost 6 bases and 0 bases, in that order; junction bases with no gene match: 6. CDR3 nucleotides: TGTGCCAGCAGGTTCAGGGGGCCGGCGAACACCGGGGAGCTGTTTTTT. Its protein product is CASRFRGPANTGELFF.

This clone was picked up one time. The chain uses TRBV6-1 and TRBJ1-2; 10 bases align to TRBD1. There are 16 residues in the CDR3. In germline, CDR1 is MNHNS, CDR2 SASEGT. V gave up 0 bases and J gave up 4 bases; unmatched junction bases: 5. The CDR3 DNA is TGTGCCAGCAGTGAAGCCCTGGGACAGGGGAGCTATGGCTACACCTTC. Translation gives CASSEALGQGSYGYTF.

The chain uses TRBV4-1 and TRBJ2-5; 11 bases line up with TRBD2. The CDR3 has 15 amino acids. Trimming at V came to 3 bases and at J to 5 bases, leaving 5 bases not matched to a gene. Germline assignment: CDR1 MGHRA and CDR2 YSYEKL. The CDR3 nucleotides are TGCGCCAGCAGCCAGTTGGGACTAGCGGTGGAGACCCAGTACTTC. Translated: CASSQLGLAVETQYF.

CDR3: CASSPILDNEQFF. CDR3 in DNA: TGTGCCAGCAGCCCTATCCTTGACAATGAGCAGTTCTTC. The chain recombines TRBV5-4 with TRBJ2-1; no reliable D call. In germline, CDR1 is SGHNT, CDR2 YYREEE (reference sequence). The CDR3 totals 13 residues. V was cut by 4 bases and J by 5 bases, with 10 bases left in between.

Ten or more counts support this clone. CDR3 protein: CTSGSGTDFREQYF. The CDR3, as DNA: TGCACCAGCGGTTCCGGGACAGACTTTCGGGAGCAGTACTTC. The chain couples TRBV1 to TRBJ2-7; TRBD1 is the table's D call and was not checked against the DNA. TRBV1 is noted as a pseudogene. The CDR3 loop spans 14 amino acids.

The genes are TRBV9 and TRBJ2-7; D unresolved. This CDR3 has 13 residues. V lost 0 bases to trimming and J lost 3 bases, with 7 bases between them. The germline CDR1 and CDR2 sequences are SGDLS and YYNGEE. The CDR3 loop reads CASSVATNYEQYF. CDR3 DNA sequence: TGTGCCAGCAGCGTAGCTACCAACTACGAGCAGTACTTC.

V usage is TRBV5-1 and J usage is TRBJ1-1; 8 positions match TRBD1. The V gene's germline CDR1 is SGHRS and CDR2 YFSETQ. The CDR3 consists of 14 residues. V shed 2 bases, J shed 11 bases, and the junction held 11 bases outside the gene matches. CDR3 in amino acids: CASSFDGQGEEAFF. The CDR3 coding sequence is TGCGCCAGCAGCTTTGATGGACAGGGCGAAGAGGCTTTCTTT.

The V call is TRBV10-1, the J call TRBJ2-1, with TRBD2 identical over 14 bases. Looked up from germline, CDR1 is WNHNN and CDR2 is SYGVQD (reference sequence). Germline trimming cut 4 bases from V and 4 bases from J; bases unmatched to any gene: 9. The CDR3 is 18 residues long. The CDR3 region is CASSAEGLAGVMYNEQFF. The CDR3 nucleotides read TGCGCCAGCAGTGCCGAGGGACTAGCGGGAGTAATGTACAATGAGCAGTTCTTC.

The V gene is TRBV10-3, the J gene TRBJ2-4, with 8 bases lining up with TRBD2. The V gene end was trimmed by 4 bases and the J gene end by 0 bases; junction bases not matched to a gene: 8. The CDR3 spans 17 residues. The germline CDR1 and CDR2 sequences are ENHRY and SYGVKD. CDR3 nucleotides: TGTGCCATCAGTGCGATGACTAGCGACCTAGCCAAAAACATTCAGTACTTC. Residues: CAISAMTSDLAKNIQYF.

The genes are TRBV4-1 and TRBJ1-1; 7 nucleotides agree with TRBD1. The CDR3 spans 15 residues. The J segment lost 1 base and the V segment lost 3 bases, leaving 5 bases of the junction unmatched. Germline CDR1 is MGHRA and CDR2 is YSYEKL. The CDR3 is CASSHRDSTNTEAFF. CDR3 sequence (DNA): TGCGCCAGCAGCCACCGGGACAGCACGAACACTGAAGCTTTCTTT.

V usage is TRBV25-1 and J usage is TRBJ1-2; D gene uncertain. CDR1 is MGHDK and CDR2 is SYGVNS in the germline V gene. The CDR3 length is 14 residues. Trimming pared 4 bases from V and 7 bases from J, leaving 16 bases between. CDR3 bases: TGTGCCAGCAGTGCGACCGGCCGGGCGAGTGGCTACACCTTC. This gives the protein CASSATGRASGYTF.

The chain combines TRBV7-6 with TRBJ2-3; 7 bases map to TRBD1. Unmatched junction bases numbered 4, after V lost 3 bases and J lost 4 bases. The CDR3 covers 14 residues. The germline V gene has CDR1 SGHVS and CDR2 FNYEAQ. The CDR3 protein is CASSLERGPDTQYF. The CDR3 nucleotides are TGTGCCAGCAGCTTGGAAAGGGGGCCAGATACGCAGTATTTT.

The J gene is TRBJ1-1, the V gene TRBV13; possibly TRBD1 for D (5 bases). The CDR3 has 14 amino acids. Germline CDR1 reads PRHDT; CDR2 reads FYEKMQ (reference sequence). Trimming took off 3 bases at V and 2 bases at J, with 10 bases between the two ends. CDR3 coding DNA: TGTGCCAGCAGCTTGTCAGGGCCAAACACTGAAGCTTTCTTT. Its protein is CASSLSGPNTEAFF.

The chain carries TRBV27 and TRBJ2-1; D might be TRBD2 (6 bases). V was pared by 1 base and J by 7 bases, with 20 bases between. Per the germline V gene, CDR1 is MNHEY and CDR2 is SMNVEV (reference sequence). The CDR3 is 17 amino acids. CDR3 coding DNA: TGTGCCAGCAGTTTATGGGGGGACCCGAGTGTAATTAATGAGCAGTTCTTC. It codes for CASSLWGDPSVINEQFF.

The rearrangement joins TRBV7-9 to TRBJ2-5; 13 nucleotides agree with TRBD2. Per the germline V gene, CDR1 is SEHNR and CDR2 is FQNEAQ (reference sequence). CDR3 length: 17 residues. The junction had 11 bases not matched to a gene; V was cut back by 5 bases and J by 5 bases. The CDR3 spells CASSGLAGEEVGETQYF. CDR3 nucleotide sequence: TGTGCCAGCAGCGGACTAGCGGGAGAAGAAGTTGGGGAGACCCAGTACTTC. The whole variable domain, filled in from reference TRBV7-9 and TRBJ2-5, reads DTGVSQNPRHKITKRGQNVTFRCDPISEHNRLYWYRQTLGQGPEFLTYFQNEAQLEKSRLLSDRFSAERPKGSFSTLEIQRTEQGDSAMYLCASSGLAGEEVGETQYFGPGTRLLVL.

This clone was observed a few times. V usage is TRBV7-9 and J usage is TRBJ2-7; 7 nucleotides align to TRBD1. Germline loops: CDR1 SEHNR, CDR2 FQNEAQ (reference sequence). Trimming took 5 bases from V and 5 from J; bases not matched to a gene: 9. The CDR3 contains 14 residues. CDR3 nucleotide sequence: TGTGCCAGCAGCCCTCGAGACAGGGACCACGAGCAGTACTTC. Residues: CASSPRDRDHEQYF.

The rearrangement joins TRBV7-9 to TRBJ2-1; TRBD2 might be the D (5 bases). The CDR3 runs to 13 residues. V was clipped by 2 bases and J by 7 bases, with 9 bases between them. Looked up from germline, CDR1 is SEHNR and CDR2 is FQNEAQ (reference sequence). The CDR3 coding sequence is TGTGCCAGCAGCTTACCTAGCTTTAATGAGCAGTTCTTC. Encoded protein: CASSLPSFNEQFF.